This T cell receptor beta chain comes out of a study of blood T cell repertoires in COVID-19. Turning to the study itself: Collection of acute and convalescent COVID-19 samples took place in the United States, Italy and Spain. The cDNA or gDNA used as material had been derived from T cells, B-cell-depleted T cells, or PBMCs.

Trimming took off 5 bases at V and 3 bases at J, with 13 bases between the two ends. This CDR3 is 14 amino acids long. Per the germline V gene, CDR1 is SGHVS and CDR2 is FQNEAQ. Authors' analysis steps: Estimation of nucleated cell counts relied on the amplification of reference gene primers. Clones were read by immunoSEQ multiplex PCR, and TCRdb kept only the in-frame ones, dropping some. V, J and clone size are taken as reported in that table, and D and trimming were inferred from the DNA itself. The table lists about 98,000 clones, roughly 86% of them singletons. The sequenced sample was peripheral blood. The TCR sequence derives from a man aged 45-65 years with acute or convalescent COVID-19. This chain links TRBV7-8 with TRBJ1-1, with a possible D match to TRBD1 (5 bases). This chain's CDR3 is CASSPGLKDTEAFF. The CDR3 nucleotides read TGTGCCAGCAGCCCGGGACTAAAGGACACTGAAGCTTTCTTT.